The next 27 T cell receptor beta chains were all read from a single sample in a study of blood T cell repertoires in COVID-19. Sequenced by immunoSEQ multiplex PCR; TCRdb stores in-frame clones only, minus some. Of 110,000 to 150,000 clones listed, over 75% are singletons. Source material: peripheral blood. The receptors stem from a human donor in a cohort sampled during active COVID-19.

CDR3 coding DNA: TGTGCCAGCAGCGGAAGTCTAAGAGCGGGATATGCCTACAATGAGCAGTTCTTC. It codes for CASSGSLRAGYAYNEQFF. V and J are TRBV7-9 and TRBJ2-1, with TRBD2 identical over 7 bases. The CDR3 sequence is 18 residues long. In germline, CDR1 is SEHNR, CDR2 FQNEAQ (reference sequence). Trimming removed 5 bases from V and 2 bases from J; junction bases left unmatched: 15.

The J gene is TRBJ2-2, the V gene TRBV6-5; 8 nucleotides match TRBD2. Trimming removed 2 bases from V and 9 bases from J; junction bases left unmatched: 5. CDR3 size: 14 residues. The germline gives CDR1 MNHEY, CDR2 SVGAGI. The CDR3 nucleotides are TGTGCCAGCAGTTACGGTCGGGAGGGGCGGGAGCTGTTTTTT. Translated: CASSYGREGRELFF.

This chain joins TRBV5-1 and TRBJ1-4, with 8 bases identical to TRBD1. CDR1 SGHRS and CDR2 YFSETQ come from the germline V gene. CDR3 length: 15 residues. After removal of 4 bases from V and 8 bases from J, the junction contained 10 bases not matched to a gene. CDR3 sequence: CASSLSGTGWEKLFF. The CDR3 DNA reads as TGCGCCAGCAGCCTCTCCGGGACAGGTTGGGAAAAACTGTTTTTT.

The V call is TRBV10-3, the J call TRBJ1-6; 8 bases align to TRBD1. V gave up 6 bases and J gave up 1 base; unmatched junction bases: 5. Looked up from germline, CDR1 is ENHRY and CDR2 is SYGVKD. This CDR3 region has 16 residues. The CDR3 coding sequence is TGTGCCATCAGCGGACAGGGTCGATCCTATAATTCACCCCTCCACTTT. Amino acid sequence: CAISGQGRSYNSPLHF.

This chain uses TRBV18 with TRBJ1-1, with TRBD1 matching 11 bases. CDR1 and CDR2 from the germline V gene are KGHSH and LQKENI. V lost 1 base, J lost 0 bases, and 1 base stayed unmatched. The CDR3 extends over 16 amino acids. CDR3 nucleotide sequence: TGTGCCAGCTCACCACGGGACAGGGGGATGAACACTGAAGCTTTCTTT. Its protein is CASSPRDRGMNTEAFF.

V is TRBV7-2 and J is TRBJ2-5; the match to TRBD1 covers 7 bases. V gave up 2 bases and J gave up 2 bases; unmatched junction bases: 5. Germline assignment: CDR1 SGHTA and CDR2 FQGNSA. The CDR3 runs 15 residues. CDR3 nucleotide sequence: TGTGCCAGCAGCTTATCCGGGACAGCACAAGAGACCCAGTACTTC. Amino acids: CASSLSGTAQETQYF.

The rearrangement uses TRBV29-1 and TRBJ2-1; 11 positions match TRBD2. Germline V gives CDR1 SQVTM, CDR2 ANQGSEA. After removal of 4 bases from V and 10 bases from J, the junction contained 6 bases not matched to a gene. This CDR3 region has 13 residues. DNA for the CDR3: TGCAGCGTTGTTACTAGCGGGAGTGGAGAGCAGTTCTTC. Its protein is CSVVTSGSGEQFF.

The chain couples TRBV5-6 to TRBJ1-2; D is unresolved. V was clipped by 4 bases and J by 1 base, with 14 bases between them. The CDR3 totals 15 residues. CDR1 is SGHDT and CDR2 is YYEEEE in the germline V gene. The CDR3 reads CASSPPGGLNYGYTF. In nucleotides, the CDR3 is TGTGCCAGCAGCCCCCCGGGAGGGCTTAACTATGGCTACACCTTC.

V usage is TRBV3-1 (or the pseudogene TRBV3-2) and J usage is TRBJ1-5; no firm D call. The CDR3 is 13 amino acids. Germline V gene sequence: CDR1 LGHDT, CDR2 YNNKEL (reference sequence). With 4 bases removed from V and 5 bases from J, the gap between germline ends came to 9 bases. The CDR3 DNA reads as TGTGCCAGCAGCCCAGGCAGTTATCAGCCCCAGCATTTT. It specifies CASSPGSYQPQHF.

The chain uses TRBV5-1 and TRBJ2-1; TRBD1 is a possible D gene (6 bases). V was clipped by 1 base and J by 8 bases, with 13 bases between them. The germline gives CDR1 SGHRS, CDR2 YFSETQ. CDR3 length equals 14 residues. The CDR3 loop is CASSLRTARDEQFF. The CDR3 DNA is TGCGCCAGCAGCTTGAGGACAGCCAGGGATGAGCAGTTCTTC.

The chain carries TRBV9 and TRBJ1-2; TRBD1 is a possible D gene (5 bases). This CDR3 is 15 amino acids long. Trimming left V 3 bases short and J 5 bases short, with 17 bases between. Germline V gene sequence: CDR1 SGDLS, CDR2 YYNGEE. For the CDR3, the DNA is TGTGCCAGCAGCGCACGAGGGGCGGGGACTTATGGCTACACCTTC. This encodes CASSARGAGTYGYTF.

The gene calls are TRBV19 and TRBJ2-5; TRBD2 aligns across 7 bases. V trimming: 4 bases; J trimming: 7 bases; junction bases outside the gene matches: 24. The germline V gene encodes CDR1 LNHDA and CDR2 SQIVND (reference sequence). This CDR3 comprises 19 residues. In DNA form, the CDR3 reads TGTGCCAGTAGTACAAACCCCCGGGACTACTGGGGGGGGGTCGGGACCCAGTACTTC. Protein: CASSTNPRDYWGGVGTQYF.

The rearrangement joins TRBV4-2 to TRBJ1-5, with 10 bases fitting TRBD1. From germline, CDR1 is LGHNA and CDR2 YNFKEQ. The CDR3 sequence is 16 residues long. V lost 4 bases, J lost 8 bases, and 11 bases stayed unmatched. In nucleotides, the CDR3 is TGTGCCAGCAGCCGCACCGGGACAGGGGATATGGAGCCCCAGCATTTT. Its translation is CASSRTGTGDMEPQHF.

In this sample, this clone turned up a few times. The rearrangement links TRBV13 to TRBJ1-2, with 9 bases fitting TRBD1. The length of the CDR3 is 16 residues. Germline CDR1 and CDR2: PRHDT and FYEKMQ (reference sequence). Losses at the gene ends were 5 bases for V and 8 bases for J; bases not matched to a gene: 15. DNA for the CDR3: TGTGCCAGCAGCGGATCTATTGGGGACAGGGACGGAGGCTACACCTTC. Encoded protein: CASSGSIGDRDGGYTF.

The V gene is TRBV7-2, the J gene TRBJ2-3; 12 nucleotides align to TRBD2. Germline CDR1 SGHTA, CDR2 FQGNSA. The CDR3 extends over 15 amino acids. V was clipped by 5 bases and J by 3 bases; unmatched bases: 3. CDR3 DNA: TGTGCCAGCAGCGCGACTAGCGGGGGAACAGATACGCAGTATTTT. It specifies CASSATSGGTDTQYF. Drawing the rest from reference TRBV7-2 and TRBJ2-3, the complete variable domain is GAGVSQSPSNKVTEKGKDVELRCDPISGHTALYWYRQSLGQGLEFLIYFQGNSAPDKSGLPSDRFSAERTGGSVSTLTIQRTQQEDSAVYLCASSATSGGTDTQYFGPGTRLTVL.

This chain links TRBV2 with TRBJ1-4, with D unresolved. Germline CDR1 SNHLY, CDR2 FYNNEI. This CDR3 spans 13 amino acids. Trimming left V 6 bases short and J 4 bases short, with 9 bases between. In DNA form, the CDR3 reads TGTGCCAGCAGCGGTTACAGTAATGAAAAACTGTTTTTT. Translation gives CASSGYSNEKLFF.

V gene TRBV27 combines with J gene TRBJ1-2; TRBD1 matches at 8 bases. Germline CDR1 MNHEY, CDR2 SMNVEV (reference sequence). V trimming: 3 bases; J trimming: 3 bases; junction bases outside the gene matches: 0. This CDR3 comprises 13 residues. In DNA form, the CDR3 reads TGTGCCAGCAGTTTGACAGGGGACTATGGCTACACCTTC. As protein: CASSLTGDYGYTF.

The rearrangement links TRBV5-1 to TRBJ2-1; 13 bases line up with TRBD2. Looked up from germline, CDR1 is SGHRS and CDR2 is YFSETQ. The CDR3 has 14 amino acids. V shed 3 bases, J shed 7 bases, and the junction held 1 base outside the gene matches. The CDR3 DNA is TGCGCCAGCAGCTGGACTAGCGGGAGTAATGAGCAGTTCTTC. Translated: CASSWTSGSNEQFF. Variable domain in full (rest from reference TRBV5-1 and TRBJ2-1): KAGVTQTPRYLIKTRGQQVTLSCSPISGHRSVSWYQQTPGQGLQFLFEYFSETQRNKGNFPGRFSGRQFSNSRSEMNVSTLELGDSALYLCASSWTSGSNEQFFGPGTRLTVL.

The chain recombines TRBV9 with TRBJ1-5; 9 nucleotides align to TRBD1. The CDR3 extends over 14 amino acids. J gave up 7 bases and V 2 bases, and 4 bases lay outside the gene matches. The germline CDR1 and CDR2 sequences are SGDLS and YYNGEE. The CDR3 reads CASSVGDREQPQHF. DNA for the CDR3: TGTGCCAGCAGCGTCGGGGACAGGGAACAGCCCCAGCATTTT.

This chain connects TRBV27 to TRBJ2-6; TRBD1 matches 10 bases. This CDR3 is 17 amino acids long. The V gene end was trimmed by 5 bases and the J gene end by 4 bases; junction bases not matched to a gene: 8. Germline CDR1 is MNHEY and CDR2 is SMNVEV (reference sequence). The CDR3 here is CASSRGQGELGANVLTF. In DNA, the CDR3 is TGTGCCAGCAGTCGAGGACAGGGGGAATTAGGGGCCAACGTCCTGACTTTC.

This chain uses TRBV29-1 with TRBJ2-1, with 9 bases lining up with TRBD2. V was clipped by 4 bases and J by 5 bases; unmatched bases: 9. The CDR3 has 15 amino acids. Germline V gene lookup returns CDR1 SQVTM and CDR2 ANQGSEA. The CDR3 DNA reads TGCAGCGTTGGGCCTAGCGGGGCGGGAAACAATGAGCAGTTCTTC. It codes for CSVGPSGAGNNEQFF.

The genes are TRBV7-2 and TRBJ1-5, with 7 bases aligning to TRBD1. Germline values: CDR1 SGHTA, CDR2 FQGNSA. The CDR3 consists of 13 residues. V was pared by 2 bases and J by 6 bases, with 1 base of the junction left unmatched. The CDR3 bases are TGTGCCAGCAGCTTACGGACAGGTCAGCCCCAGCATTTT. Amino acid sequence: CASSLRTGQPQHF. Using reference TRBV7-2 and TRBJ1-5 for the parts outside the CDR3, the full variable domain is GAGVSQSPSNKVTEKGKDVELRCDPISGHTALYWYRQSLGQGLEFLIYFQGNSAPDKSGLPSDRFSAERTGGSVSTLTIQRTQQEDSAVYLCASSLRTGQPQHFGDGTRLSIL.

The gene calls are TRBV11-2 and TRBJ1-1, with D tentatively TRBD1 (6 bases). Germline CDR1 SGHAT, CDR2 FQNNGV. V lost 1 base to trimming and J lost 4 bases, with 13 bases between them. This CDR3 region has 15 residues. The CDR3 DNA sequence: TGTGCCAGCAGCTTAGGGTACAGGGATTTCACTGAAGCTTTCTTT. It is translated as CASSLGYRDFTEAFF.

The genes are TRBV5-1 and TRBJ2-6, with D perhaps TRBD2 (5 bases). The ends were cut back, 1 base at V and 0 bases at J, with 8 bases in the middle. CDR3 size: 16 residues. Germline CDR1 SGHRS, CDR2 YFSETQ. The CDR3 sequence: CASSLISDSGANVLTF. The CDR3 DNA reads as TGCGCCAGCAGCTTGATTAGCGACTCTGGGGCCAACGTCCTGACTTTC.

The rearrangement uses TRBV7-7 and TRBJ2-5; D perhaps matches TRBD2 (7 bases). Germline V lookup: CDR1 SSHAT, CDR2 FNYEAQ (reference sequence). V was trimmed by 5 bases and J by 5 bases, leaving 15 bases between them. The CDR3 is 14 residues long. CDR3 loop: CASSPLGGRETQYF. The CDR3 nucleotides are TGTGCCAGCAGCCCCCTGGGGGGGCGTGAGACCCAGTACTTC.

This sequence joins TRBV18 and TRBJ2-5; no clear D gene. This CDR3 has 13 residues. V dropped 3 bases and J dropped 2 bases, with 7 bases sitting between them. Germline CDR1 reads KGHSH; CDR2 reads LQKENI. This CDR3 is CASSPARQETQYF. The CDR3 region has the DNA TGTGCCAGCTCACCGGCTAGACAAGAGACCCAGTACTTC. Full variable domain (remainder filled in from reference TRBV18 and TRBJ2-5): NAGVMQNPRHLVRRRGQEARLRCSPMKGHSHVYWYRQLPEEGLKFMVYLQKENIIDESGMPKERFSAEFPKEGPSILRIQQVVRGDSAAYFCASSPARQETQYFGPGTRLLVL.

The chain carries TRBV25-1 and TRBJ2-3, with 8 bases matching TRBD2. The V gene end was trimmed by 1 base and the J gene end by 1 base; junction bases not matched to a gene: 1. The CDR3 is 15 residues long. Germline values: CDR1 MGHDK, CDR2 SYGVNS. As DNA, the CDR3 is TGTGCCAGCAGTGAATTCGGGGGGGGCACAGATACGCAGTATTTT. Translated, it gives CASSEFGGGTDTQYF.